The 14 T cell receptor beta chains below were found in one sample sequenced in a study of blood T cell repertoires in COVID-19. The protocol was immunoSEQ multiplex PCR, while the TCRdb copy is restricted to in-frame clones and leaves out a portion. The sample contains more than 150,000 clones, roughly 80% of which appear only once. Source material: peripheral blood. Receptor source: a man in his 60s with active or convalescent COVID-19.

The chain has TRBV27 and TRBJ2-7; a weak D match, TRBD2 (6 bases). Trimming pared 6 bases from V and 0 bases from J, leaving 12 bases between. Germline loops: CDR1 MNHEY, CDR2 SMNVEV (reference sequence). CDR3 length: 14 residues. The CDR3 loop reads CASRTLGGSYEQYF. The CDR3 DNA sequence: TGTGCCAGCAGGACCCTCGGGGGCTCCTACGAGCAGTACTTC.

The chain combines TRBV4-3 with TRBJ2-1; TRBD2 agrees at 8 bases. The CDR3 has 17 amino acids. V shed 0 bases and J 3 bases; nucleotides not matched to a gene: 7. Germline V gene lookup returns CDR1 LGHNA and CDR2 YSLEER. Here the CDR3 reads CASSQEGLAGHYNEQFF. CDR3 nucleotide sequence: TGCGCCAGCAGCCAAGAGGGGCTAGCGGGTCACTACAATGAGCAGTTCTTC.

Ten or more counts support this clone. This rearrangement joins TRBV11-3 to TRBJ2-3; the D is unclear. Germline assignment: CDR1 SGHNT and CDR2 YENEEA. The CDR3 length is 14 residues. The germline V and J ends were trimmed by 3 bases and 0 bases, with 7 bases remaining between them. The CDR3 region has the DNA TGTGCCAGCAGCTTGAGTTCTAGCACAGATACGCAGTATTTT. It is translated as CASSLSSSTDTQYF.

This clone has ten or more counts. The chain links TRBV7-8 to TRBJ2-1, with 7 positions matching TRBD1. The CDR3 totals 16 residues. Germline CDR1 and CDR2: SGHVS and FQNEAQ. The trim removed 5 bases at V and 0 bases at J, leaving 7 bases unmatched. The CDR3 region is CASSHRDRSSYNEQFF. CDR3 DNA sequence: TGTGCCAGCAGCCACCGGGACAGAAGCTCCTACAATGAGCAGTTCTTC.

This clone appeared a few times. The J gene is TRBJ1-5, the V gene TRBV3-1 (or the pseudogene TRBV3-2), with D unclear. The V and J ends lost 0 bases and 7 bases respectively, with 7 bases between them. Germline V CDR1 and CDR2: LGHDT, YNNKEL (reference sequence). This CDR3 has 13 residues. The CDR3 coding sequence is TGTGCCAGCAGCCAAGATACACACCAGCCCCAGCATTTT. It encodes CASSQDTHQPQHF.

This clone was seen only a few times. V usage is TRBV7-3 and J usage is TRBJ1-5; D call uncertain. CDR3 size: 13 residues. Trimming stripped 2 bases from V and 7 bases from J, with 9 bases between. The germline V gene has CDR1 SGHTA and CDR2 FQGTGA. The CDR3 region is CASSLFPGQPQHF. CDR3 nucleotides: TGTGCCAGCAGCTTATTCCCGGGACAGCCCCAGCATTTT.

This rearrangement joins TRBV2 to TRBJ2-3; D ambiguous. The CDR3 spans 16 residues. V was clipped by 3 bases and J by 5 bases, with 18 bases between them. Germline V gives CDR1 SNHLY, CDR2 FYNNEI. CDR3 sequence: CASSDQPRIFGDTQYF. DNA of the CDR3: TGTGCCAGCAGTGACCAACCTAGGATTTTCGGAGATACGCAGTATTTT.

A few counts support this clone. CDR3 sequence: CAWGQGAKGYTF. The DNA for the CDR3 is TGTGCCTGGGGACAGGGGGCCAAGGGCTACACCTTC. This chain uses TRBV28 with TRBJ1-2, with TRBD1 matching over 12 bases. Germline trimming cut 11 bases from V and 8 bases from J; bases unmatched to any gene: 6. CDR1 is MDHEN and CDR2 is SYDVKM in the germline V gene. The CDR3 runs to 12 residues.

CDR3 residues: CASIQASGANVLTF. The CDR3 DNA reads TGTGCCAGTATCCAGGCCTCTGGGGCCAACGTCCTGACTTTC. The chain joins TRBV11-2 to TRBJ2-6; D remains ambiguous. The CDR3 extends over 14 amino acids. Germline CDR1 and CDR2: SGHAT and FQNNGV. V was shortened by 9 bases and J by 0 bases, with 9 bases between the two germline ends. Filled out from reference TRBV11-2 and TRBJ2-6, the complete variable domain reads EAGVAQSPRYKIIEKRQSVAFWCNPISGHATLYWYQQILGQGPKLLIQFQNNGVVDDSQLPKDRFSAERLKGVDSTLKIQPAKLEDSAVYLCASIQASGANVLTFGAGSRLTVL.

J is TRBJ2-3 and V is TRBV11-2; D perhaps matches TRBD2 (6 bases). The germline V gene has CDR1 SGHAT and CDR2 FQNNGV. This CDR3 has 15 residues. The V end was cut by 1 base, the J end by 2 bases, with 10 bases between. For the CDR3, the DNA is TGTGCCAGCAGCTTAGTCGGGAGCCCCACAGATACGCAGTATTTT. It specifies CASSLVGSPTDTQYF.

In regard to this clone: The junction departs from germline at one end; a sequencing error may be responsible. The chain couples TRBV4-2 to TRBJ2-5, with TRBD2 matching over 12 bases. The CDR3 spans 14 residues. CDR1 and CDR2 (germline): LGHNA, YNFKEQ. As DNA, the CDR3 is TGTGCCAGCAGCCAAGACCCTAGCGGGAGGGCCCCCGACTTC. Amino acid sequence: CASSQDPSGRAPDF.

The chain is built from TRBV5-1 and TRBJ2-1; TRBD2 aligns across 10 bases. The trim removed 6 bases at V and 2 bases at J, leaving 2 bases unmatched. CDR1 is SGHRS, CDR2 YFSETQ, per germline. The CDR3 is 14 amino acids. The chain's CDR3 is CASKSGRAYNEQFF. The DNA of the CDR3 is TGCGCCAGCAAGAGCGGGAGGGCCTACAATGAGCAGTTCTTC. The full variable domain, in which reference TRBV5-1 and TRBJ2-1 provide the parts outside the CDR3, is KAGVTQTPRYLIKTRGQQVTLSCSPISGHRSVSWYQQTPGQGLQFLFEYFSETQRNKGNFPGRFSGRQFSNSRSEMNVSTLELGDSALYLCASKSGRAYNEQFFGPGTRLTVL.

The chain joins TRBV9 to TRBJ1-1; D is perhaps TRBD1 (6 bases). CDR1 is SGDLS and CDR2 is YYNGEE in the germline V gene. Between the trimmed V and J ends, which lost 4 bases and 4 bases, there was a span of 17 bases. The CDR3 loop spans 15 amino acids. DNA of the CDR3: TGTGCCAGCAGCCGGTCGGGGGGCGAGAGCACTGAAGCTTTCTTT. This sequence encodes CASSRSGGESTEAFF.

V usage is TRBV15 and J usage is TRBJ2-3; D unclear. Germline lookup yields CDR1 LNHNV and CDR2 YYDKDF (reference sequence). CDR3 length: 14 amino acids. The ends were cut back, 5 bases at V and 3 bases at J, with 12 bases in the middle. CDR3 bases: TGTGCCACCAGCCCCTCTTACCAGACAGATACGCAGTATTTT. This codes for CATSPSYQTDTQYF. Based on the CDR3 plus reference TRBV15 and TRBJ2-3, the full variable domain is DAMVIQNPRYQVTQFGKPVTLSCSQTLNHNVMYWYQQKSSQAPKLLFHYYDKDFNNEADTPDNFQSRRPNTSFCFLDIRSPGLGDTAMYLCATSPSYQTDTQYFGPGTRLTVL.